The 17 T cell receptor beta chains given below trace back to one sample, sequenced in a study of long-term antiretroviral therapy in people with HIV. They ran version v3.0 of the immunoSEQ assay at survey level. Clones were read by immunoSEQ multiplex PCR, and TCRdb kept only the in-frame ones, dropping some. This sample has roughly 16,000 clones, with around nine tenths found just once. This material consisted of unsorted PBMCs, taken 0.3 years after starting antiretroviral therapy. Receptors originate from a man between 60 and 70 years old with HIV.

The rearrangement links TRBV18 to TRBJ2-5; D call uncertain. CDR1 and CDR2 from the germline V gene are KGHSH and LQKENI. V was pared by 0 bases and J by 4 bases, with 9 bases between. This CDR3 region has 14 residues. The CDR3 sequence: CASSPPVLGETQYF. The CDR3 DNA is TGTGCCAGCTCACCACCGGTTTTGGGAGAGACCCAGTACTTC.

The V call is TRBV10-3, the J call TRBJ1-2, with TRBD1 as a possible D gene (6 bases). The germline CDR1 and CDR2 sequences are ENHRY and SYGVKD. V lost 1 base to trimming and J lost 4 bases, with 13 bases between them. The CDR3 has 15 amino acids. DNA of the CDR3: TGTGCCATCAGTGAGTTTGGACAGCTTACCTATGGCTACACCTTC. This translates into CAISEFGQLTYGYTF.

The V and J genes are TRBV6-6 and TRBJ2-7; D possibly corresponds to TRBD2 (5 bases). CDR1 MNHNY and CDR2 SVGAGI come from the germline V gene (reference sequence). The V gene lost 5 bases and the J gene lost 5 bases, with 13 bases spanning the gap. This CDR3 comprises 13 residues. The CDR3 region is CASSGGQANEQYF. In DNA, the CDR3 is TGTGCCAGCAGTGGAGGTCAGGCCAACGAGCAGTACTTC.

This clone came up once. The chain joins TRBV9 to TRBJ2-1; 15 positions match TRBD2. This CDR3 is built from 16 residues. Per germline, CDR1 SGDLS and CDR2 YYNGEE. The junction had 5 bases not matched to a gene; V was cut back by 3 bases and J by 7 bases. In DNA, the CDR3 is TGTGCCAGCAGCGCCAGGGGACTAGCGGGGGGAAATGAGCAGTTCTTC. Residues: CASSARGLAGGNEQFF. Full variable domain (missing parts from reference TRBV9 and TRBJ2-1): DSGVTQTPKHLITATGQRVTLRCSPRSGDLSVYWYQQSLDQGLQFLIQYYNGEERAKGNILERFSAQQFPDLHSELNLSSLELGDSALYFCASSARGLAGGNEQFFGPGTRLTVL.

The count of this clone is one. The chain carries TRBV7-9 and TRBJ1-4, with D possibly TRBD1 on 5 matching bases. This CDR3 is built from 15 residues. The germline V gene encodes CDR1 SEHNR and CDR2 FQNEAQ (reference sequence). V was clipped by 1 base and J by 0 bases, with 6 bases between them. The CDR3 here is CASSLVGATNEKLFF. As DNA, the CDR3 is TGTGCCAGCAGCTTAGTGGGGGCAACTAATGAAAAACTGTTTTTT.

By its share, this clone is large (0.1 to 1%). The V and J genes are TRBV10-3 and TRBJ1-2; D is unclear. The germline gives CDR1 ENHRY, CDR2 SYGVKD. This CDR3 is 12 amino acids long. The germline V and J ends were trimmed by 0 bases and 8 bases, with 7 bases remaining between them. The CDR3, as DNA: TGTGCCATCAGTGAGTCCGGGGAGGGCTACACCTTC. It translates to CAISESGEGYTF.

The CDR3 loop is CASSYPGRETQYF. The DNA of the CDR3 is TGTGCCAGCAGCTACCCGGGGAGAGAGACCCAGTACTTC. The chain uses TRBV13 and TRBJ2-5; a weak D match, TRBD2 (5 bases). Trimming pared 4 bases from V and 4 bases from J, leaving 10 bases between. There are 13 residues in the CDR3. CDR1 is PRHDT and CDR2 is FYEKMQ in the germline V gene (reference sequence).

This clone is a singleton in its sample. The V gene is TRBV25-1, the J gene TRBJ2-3; 8 positions agree with TRBD2. Germline trimming cut 3 bases from V and 3 bases from J; bases unmatched to any gene: 8. CDR3 length equals 16 residues. The germline CDR1 and CDR2 sequences are MGHDK and SYGVNS. The CDR3 loop is CASSDGGLAWTDTQYF. The CDR3 DNA reads TGTGCCAGCAGTGACGGTGGACTAGCTTGGACAGATACGCAGTATTTT.

This chain links TRBV7-9 with TRBJ2-7, with TRBD1 identical over 11 bases. J gave up 3 bases and V 8 bases, and 9 bases lay outside the gene matches. The CDR3 is 15 amino acids. The germline V gene has CDR1 SEHNR and CDR2 FQNEAQ (reference sequence). In nucleotides, the CDR3 is TGTGCCAGCCAAGACTCCGGGACAGGGGGCTACGAGCAGTACTTC. Translation gives CASQDSGTGGYEQYF. Full variable domain (remainder filled in from reference TRBV7-9 and TRBJ2-7): DTGVSQNPRHKITKRGQNVTFRCDPISEHNRLYWYRQTLGQGPEFLTYFQNEAQLEKSRLLSDRFSAERPKGSFSTLEIQRTEQGDSAMYLCASQDSGTGGYEQYFGPGTRLTVT.

The V call is TRBV7-3, the J call TRBJ2-5, with 8 bases lining up with TRBD1. With 5 bases clipped from V and 4 bases from J, the junction kept 6 bases outside the gene matches. In germline, CDR1 is SGHTA, CDR2 FQGTGA. The CDR3 contains 14 residues. This CDR3 is CASSTDRARETQYF. The DNA for the CDR3 is TGTGCCAGCAGCACGGACAGGGCCAGAGAGACCCAGTACTTC.

V usage is TRBV9 and J usage is TRBJ2-1; unclear D gene. Germline-derived CDR1 and CDR2 are SGDLS and YYNGEE. Trimming took 1 base from V and 3 from J, leaving 11 bases between them. The CDR3 totals 15 residues. This CDR3 is CASSVYLAGYNEQFF. CDR3 DNA: TGTGCCAGCAGCGTATATTTGGCCGGCTACAATGAGCAGTTCTTC.

The rearrangement joins TRBV5-1 to TRBJ2-1; no reliable D call. CDR1 is SGHRS and CDR2 is YFSETQ in the germline V gene. This CDR3 is built from 15 residues. V was shortened by 1 base and J by 0 bases, with 8 bases between the two germline ends. CDR3 sequence reads: CASSLSQSSYNEQFF. The DNA of the CDR3 is TGCGCCAGCAGCTTGTCCCAAAGCTCCTACAATGAGCAGTTCTTC.

This sequence joins TRBV4-1 and TRBJ1-1, with D maybe TRBD1 (5 bases). Deletions cut 1 base from V and 5 bases from J, with 17 bases between. This CDR3 region has 16 residues. Germline V gene lookup returns CDR1 MGHRA and CDR2 YSYEKL. The CDR3: CASSQVGTAWGTEAFF. Here the CDR3 DNA reads TGCGCCAGCAGCCAAGTTGGAACAGCGTGGGGGACTGAAGCTTTCTTT.

This sequence joins TRBV10-3 and TRBJ2-3, with D possibly TRBD2 on 5 matching bases. The CDR3 loop spans 17 amino acids. V lost 7 bases and J lost 2, with 22 bases in between. Germline CDR1 ENHRY, CDR2 SYGVKD. The DNA for the CDR3 is TGTGCCATCACCCCTCAAGCGGAGGCCCTATTCACAGATACGCAGTATTTT. It specifies CAITPQAEALFTDTQYF.

This rearrangement joins TRBV7-9 to TRBJ1-5, with 8 positions matching TRBD1. The germline CDR1 and CDR2 sequences are SEHNR and FQNEAQ (reference sequence). The CDR3 is 15 residues long. V was clipped by 2 bases and J by 4 bases; unmatched bases: 4. The CDR3: CASSLQGAKNQPQHF. The CDR3 bases are TGTGCCAGCAGCTTACAGGGGGCGAAAAATCAGCCCCAGCATTTT.

This chain links TRBV6-1 with TRBJ2-6; D gene uncertain. Trimming pared 4 bases from V and 0 bases from J, leaving 10 bases between. The CDR3 spans 16 residues. Looked up from germline, CDR1 is MNHNS and CDR2 is SASEGT. The CDR3 sequence is CASSGWQFSGANVLTF. The CDR3 coding sequence is TGTGCCAGCAGTGGTTGGCAGTTCTCTGGGGCCAACGTCCTGACTTTC.

The DNA of the CDR3 is TGTGCCAGCAGCCAAGAGCTACTAGCATCCCAGTACAATGAGCAGTTCTTC. Protein sequence: CASSQELLASQYNEQFF. The chain couples TRBV4-2 to TRBJ2-1; tentative D call: TRBD2 (6 bases). Trimming took 0 bases from V and 4 from J, leaving 16 bases between them. The CDR3 is made up of 17 amino acids. Germline lookup yields CDR1 LGHNA and CDR2 YNFKEQ.